These 18 T cell receptor beta chains were all obtained from the same sample, sequenced in a study of blood T cell repertoires in COVID-19. Libraries were prepared by immunoSEQ multiplex PCR; TCRdb keeps only in-frame clonotypes and omits some of them. The sample consists of 180,000 or so clones, about four fifths of them appearing once. Input material: PBMCs or T cells enriched from blood (not recorded which). Source of these receptors: a man aged 45-60 years who had recovered from COVID-19.

This chain links TRBV20-1 with TRBJ1-1; D is perhaps TRBD1 (5 bases). The CDR3 loop spans 11 amino acids. V was clipped by 4 bases and J by 7 bases, with 10 bases between them. CDR1 and CDR2 (germline): DFQATT, SNEGSKA (reference sequence). CDR3 sequence reads: CSANAGGEAFF. The DNA of the CDR3 is TGCAGTGCTAACGCCGGGGGTGAAGCTTTCTTT.

V is TRBV6-5 and J is TRBJ1-2; D unclear. V shed 6 bases and J shed 4 bases, with 15 bases lying between them. Germline CDR1 and CDR2: MNHEY and SVGAGI. The CDR3 runs to 14 residues. The CDR3 region has the DNA TGTGCCAGCAGCCGAGCTGAGGGAAGCTATGGCTACACCTTC. Its translation is CASSRAEGSYGYTF.

This clone came up once. The J gene is TRBJ1-1, the V gene TRBV27, with TRBD1 matching 9 bases. CDR3 size: 13 residues. V was pared by 8 bases and J by 10 bases, with 11 bases of the junction left unmatched. Germline V gene lookup returns CDR1 MNHEY and CDR2 SMNVEV (reference sequence). The chain's CDR3 is CASVRDRVFGAFF. The CDR3 DNA reads TGTGCCAGCGTCCGGGACAGGGTCTTCGGAGCTTTCTTT.

V usage is TRBV6-5 and J usage is TRBJ1-3, with TRBD1 matching 7 bases. The CDR3 loop spans 16 amino acids. The V segment lost 2 bases and the J segment 2 bases; nucleotides outside the gene matches: 6. Germline V gene data show CDR1 as MNHEY and CDR2 as SVGAGI. In DNA, the CDR3 is TGTGCCAGCAGTTACAGTGGGACAGTAGCTGGAAACACCATATATTTT. Translating it yields CASSYSGTVAGNTIYF.

This chain links TRBV6-5 with TRBJ2-5; TRBD1 might be the D (7 bases). CDR1 and CDR2 (germline): MNHEY, SVGAGI. The germline V and J ends were trimmed by 8 bases and 1 base, with 14 bases remaining between them. This CDR3 has 14 amino acids. CDR3 DNA sequence: TGTGCCAGCGGTACAGGGGACTTCCAAGAGACCCAGTACTTC. It is translated as CASGTGDFQETQYF.

The rearrangement links TRBV5-6 to TRBJ1-5, with D unresolved. V lost 6 bases and J lost 0, with 10 bases in between. There are 14 residues in the CDR3. Per the germline V gene, CDR1 is SGHDT and CDR2 is YYEEEE. The CDR3 DNA reads as TGTGCCAGCACCATGCGGCATAGCAATCAGCCCCAGCATTTT. Its protein product is CASTMRHSNQPQHF.

The rearrangement links TRBV6-5 to TRBJ1-1; no definite D call. Trimming removed 2 bases at V and 5 bases at J, with 12 bases between. Germline V gene sequence: CDR1 MNHEY, CDR2 SVGAGI. CDR3 length: 14 residues. CDR3 coding DNA: TGTGCCAGCAGTTACCGGCGGGCCGAGACTGAAGCTTTCTTT. Its translation: CASSYRRAETEAFF.

The rearrangement uses TRBV2 and TRBJ1-6, with D possibly being TRBD1 (6 bases). The germline V gene encodes CDR1 SNHLY and CDR2 FYNNEI. V was clipped by 6 bases and J by 4 bases, with 16 bases between them. There are 16 residues in the CDR3. The CDR3 DNA sequence: TGTGCCAGCAGGCTTATTGACAGGCTTTATAATTCACCCCTCCACTTT. It is translated as CASRLIDRLYNSPLHF.

This clone was seen only once. The chain links TRBV27 to TRBJ2-5; the match to TRBD2 covers 9 bases. The CDR3 spans 16 residues. The J segment lost 6 bases and the V segment lost 2 bases, leaving 10 bases of the junction unmatched. Germline-derived CDR1 and CDR2 are MNHEY and SMNVEV (reference sequence). CDR3 protein: CASSLGAGGPLKTQYF. Written as DNA, the CDR3 is TGTGCCAGCAGTTTAGGGGCGGGGGGGCCTCTGAAGACCCAGTACTTC.

This chain joins TRBV27 and TRBJ2-3; the match to TRBD2 covers 9 bases. Losses at the gene ends were 6 bases for V and 2 bases for J; bases not matched to a gene: 6. Germline V CDR1 and CDR2: MNHEY, SMNVEV (reference sequence). The CDR3 is made up of 15 amino acids. In DNA, the CDR3 is TGTGCCAGCAGGAAAAGCGGGGGGTACACAGATACGCAGTATTTT. As protein: CASRKSGGYTDTQYF.

V gene TRBV5-1 combines with J gene TRBJ2-5; D gene ambiguous. The CDR3 covers 13 residues. Germline V lookup: CDR1 SGHRS, CDR2 YFSETQ. Between the trimmed V and J ends, which lost 0 bases and 3 bases, there was a span of 6 bases. CDR3 in DNA: TGCGCCAGCAGCTTGGGGGCAGAAGAGACCCAGTACTTC. Its translation is CASSLGAEETQYF.

V usage is TRBV25-1 and J usage is TRBJ2-5; perhaps TRBD1 as D (5 bases). CDR1 and CDR2 from the germline V gene are MGHDK and SYGVNS. V was pared by 4 bases and J by 1 base, with 7 bases between. The CDR3 length is 13 residues. The DNA of the CDR3 is TGTGCCAGCAGTGTAGGGGCCCAAGAGACCCAGTACTTC. Protein sequence: CASSVGAQETQYF.

The genes are TRBV5-1 and TRBJ2-5; D is perhaps TRBD2 (7 bases). The length of the CDR3 is 15 residues. Trimming removed 0 bases from V and 9 bases from J, with 18 bases in between. Germline loops: CDR1 SGHRS, CDR2 YFSETQ. The CDR3 sequence is CASSLAGERGAAQYF. The CDR3, as DNA: TGCGCCAGCAGCTTGGCCGGGGAACGGGGGGCGGCCCAGTACTTC.

A few counts support this clone. V is TRBV30 and J is TRBJ1-1, with a possible D match to TRBD1 (5 bases). Germline CDR1 GTSNPN, CDR2 SVGIG (reference sequence). V was trimmed by 4 bases and J by 6 bases, leaving 21 bases between them. This CDR3 spans 15 amino acids. CDR3 residues: CAWNSGTRRPAEAFF. The DNA for the CDR3 is TGTGCCTGGAACTCCGGGACTCGGCGGCCCGCTGAAGCTTTCTTT. Full variable domain (remainder filled in from reference TRBV30 and TRBJ1-1): SQTIHQWPATLVQPVGSPLSLECTVEGTSNPNLYWYRQAAGRGLQLLFYSVGIGQISSEVPQNLSASRPQDRQFILSSKKLLLSDSGFYLCAWNSGTRRPAEAFFGQGTRLTVV.

As DNA, the CDR3 is TGTGCCAGCAGTTTAAACCGGGACAGGGGGCAAATGGATGGCTACACCTTC. It specifies CASSLNRDRGQMDGYTF. This chain uses TRBV28 with TRBJ1-2; 12 bases map to TRBD1. V was clipped by 2 bases and J by 6 bases; unmatched bases: 10. Germline V gene data show CDR1 as MDHEN and CDR2 as SYDVKM. The CDR3 covers 17 residues.

The chain recombines TRBV24-1 with TRBJ2-2, with 10 bases fitting TRBD1. The V and J ends lost 4 bases and 5 bases, in that order; junction bases with no gene match: 6. CDR3 length equals 16 residues. Germline CDR1 reads KGHDR; CDR2 reads SFDVKD. DNA of the CDR3: TGTGCCACCAGTGACCCGACAGGGGGCGTGACCGGGGAGCTGTTTTTT. Translation: CATSDPTGGVTGELFF.

The chain recombines TRBV30 with TRBJ1-6; 10 nucleotides match TRBD1. Germline assignment: CDR1 GTSNPN and CDR2 SVGIG (reference sequence). With V trimmed by 6 bases and J by 0 bases, 2 bases remained unmatched. CDR3 length equals 15 residues. The CDR3 nucleotides are TGTGCCTGCCGGACAGGGGGCTCCTATAATTCACCCCTCCACTTT. This codes for CACRTGGSYNSPLHF.

V and J are TRBV11-2 and TRBJ2-7; D is possibly TRBD1 (5 bases). Germline values: CDR1 SGHAT, CDR2 FQNNGV. This CDR3 comprises 15 residues. V lost 5 bases, J lost 3 bases, and 17 bases lay in between. The CDR3 is CASSQGRGRVYEQYF. The DNA of the CDR3 is TGTGCCAGCAGCCAAGGAAGGGGTCGGGTCTACGAGCAGTACTTC.